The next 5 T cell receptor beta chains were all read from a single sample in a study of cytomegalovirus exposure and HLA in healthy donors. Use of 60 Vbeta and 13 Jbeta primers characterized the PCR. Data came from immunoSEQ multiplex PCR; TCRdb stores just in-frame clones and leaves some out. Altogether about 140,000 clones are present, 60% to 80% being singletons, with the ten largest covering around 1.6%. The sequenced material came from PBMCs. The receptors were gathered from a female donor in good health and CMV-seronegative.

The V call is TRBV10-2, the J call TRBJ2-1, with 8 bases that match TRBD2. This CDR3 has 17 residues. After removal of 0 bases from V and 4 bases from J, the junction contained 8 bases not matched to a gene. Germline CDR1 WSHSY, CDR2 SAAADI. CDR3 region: CASSESGLALPYNEQFF. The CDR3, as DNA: TGCGCCAGCAGTGAGTCCGGACTAGCCCTTCCATACAATGAGCAGTTCTTC.

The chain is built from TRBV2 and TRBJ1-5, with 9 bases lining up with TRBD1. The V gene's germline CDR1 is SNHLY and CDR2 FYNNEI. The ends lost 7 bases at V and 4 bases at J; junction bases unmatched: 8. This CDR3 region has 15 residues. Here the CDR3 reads CASTEGQGLNQPQHF. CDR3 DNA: TGTGCCAGCACGGAGGGACAGGGTCTAAATCAGCCCCAGCATTTT.

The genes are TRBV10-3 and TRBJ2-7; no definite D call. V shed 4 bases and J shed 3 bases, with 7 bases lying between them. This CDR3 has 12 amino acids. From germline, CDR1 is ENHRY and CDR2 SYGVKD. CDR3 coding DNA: TGTGCCATCAGTGCCCGCGACTACGAGCAGTACTTC. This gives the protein CAISARDYEQYF.

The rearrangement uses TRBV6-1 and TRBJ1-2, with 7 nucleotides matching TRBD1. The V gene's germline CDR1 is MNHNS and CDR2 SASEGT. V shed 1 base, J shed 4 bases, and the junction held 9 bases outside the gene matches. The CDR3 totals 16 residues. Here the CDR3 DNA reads TGTGCCAGCAGTGAAGGTCACAGGGGTTCTAGCTATGGCTACACCTTC. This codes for CASSEGHRGSSYGYTF.

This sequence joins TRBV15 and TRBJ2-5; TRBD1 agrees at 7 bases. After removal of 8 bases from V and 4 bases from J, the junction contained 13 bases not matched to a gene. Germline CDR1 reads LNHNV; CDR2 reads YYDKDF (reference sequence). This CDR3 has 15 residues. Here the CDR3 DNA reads TGTGCCACCCGAGGGGACAGAGGACTGACAGAGACCCAGTACTTC. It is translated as CATRGDRGLTETQYF.